The source of this T cell receptor (beta chain) is a study of cytomegalovirus exposure and HLA in healthy donors. Researchers ran the PCR with 60 Vbeta and 13 Jbeta primers. Sequenced by immunoSEQ multiplex PCR; TCRdb stores in-frame clones only, minus some. This sample has more than 100,000 clones, with 70% to 80% found just once. This clone was seen a single time. Its matching antigen is unknown. General study findings and limits: A highly shared variant cluster was judged a likely technical artifact. HLA restriction was apparent for most CMV-associated TCR beta chains in a later analysis. The authors reported that TCR beta sequences could predict HLA-A and HLA-B alleles. These predictions were accurate for most subjects in the first cohort.

Germline lookup yields CDR1 MGHRA and CDR2 YSYEKL. The CDR3 contains 18 residues. V was pared by 4 bases and J by 4 bases, with 15 bases of the junction left unmatched. Sequencing input: PBMCs. The chain combines TRBV4-1 with TRBJ1-2; 10 bases fit TRBD1. This receptor was obtained from a woman aged 55-69 years in good health and CMV-seronegative. Here the CDR3 reads CASSLARATGGDSYGYTF. As DNA, the CDR3 is TGCGCCAGCAGCCTCGCCCGGGCGACAGGGGGCGACAGCTATGGCTACACCTTC.